This is a list of T cell receptor beta chains from one sample in a study of T cell responses to AZD1222 COVID-19 vaccine. Repertoires were generated with immunoSEQ multiplex PCR, while TCRdb's copy carries only in-frame clones and drops some. Of 80,000 or so clones in the sample, 85% to 95% were seen once. Source: peripheral blood, taken on day 0 of MenACWY control vaccination. These receptors were obtained from an adult in good health. Both conserved end residues are part of each CDR3. Each record gives: V gene, D gene, clone size, J gene, CDR3 DNA, CDR3 protein. A D gene is named only where the DNA matches it firmly. Clone size, where shown, is once, few, many, or a class for clones that have expanded.

TRBV7-9	NA	NA	TRBJ1-6	TGTGCCAGCAGCTTAGGCACTTTAGGAATGGATTCACCCCTCCACTTT	CASSLGTLGMDSPLHF
TRBV10-3	TRBD2	NA	TRBJ2-1	TGTGCCATCAGTGAGTCGCGAGTTAGCGGGAATGAGCAGTTCTTC	CAISESRVSGNEQFF
TRBV10-3	TRBD2	NA	TRBJ2-7	TGTGCCATCAGTGAGTCTGTAGCGGGAGGCTACGAGCAGTACTTC	CAISESVAGGYEQYF
TRBV7-9	NA	NA	TRBJ2-7	TGTGCCAGCAGCCTTTCCTACGAGCAGTACTTC	CASSLSYEQYF
TRBV15	TRBD1	NA	TRBJ2-7	TGTGCCACCAGCAGGGGAAACAGGGGGCCCTACGAGCAGTACTTC	CATSRGNRGPYEQYF
TRBV29-1	NA	once	TRBJ2-7	TGCAGCGTACGACAGGTATCCAACGAGCAGTACTTC	CSVRQVSNEQYF
TRBV3-1/TRBV3-2	NA	NA	TRBJ2-7	TGTGCCAGCAGCCAAGGTCGAGCCCTGGGCTCCTACGAGCAGTACTTC	CASSQGRALGSYEQYF
TRBV7-2	TRBD2	NA	TRBJ2-3	TGTGCCAGCAGCAAACGACTAGCGAGAAGCACAGATACGCAGTATTTT	CASSKRLARSTDTQYF
TRBV28	TRBD2	NA	TRBJ2-1	TGTGCCAGCAGTTTGCAAACTAGCGGGGGGAACAATGAGCAGTTCTTC	CASSLQTSGGNNEQFF
TRBV5-8	TRBD2	NA	TRBJ2-5	TGTGCCAGCATTAAGGGAGGGGACCTGTACCAAGAGACCCAGTACTTC	CASIKGGDLYQETQYF
TRBV7-2	TRBD1	NA	TRBJ1-1	TGTGCCAGCAGTTTTGACAGGGGAGGAACTGAAGCTTTCTTT	CASSFDRGGTEAFF
TRBV28	TRBD2	NA	TRBJ2-1	TGTGCCAGCAGTACCCGGGTAGCGGGAGCTTATGAGCAGTTCTTC	CASSTRVAGAYEQFF
TRBV21-1	NA	once	TRBJ1-5	TGTGCCAGCAGCAATATAGTGACAGGGGGAGGTCAGCCCCAGCATTTT	CASSNIVTGGGQPQHF
TRBV30	NA	NA	TRBJ1-1	TGTGCCTGGAGGTCGGGGTGGAACACTGAAGCTTTCTTT	CAWRSGWNTEAFF
TRBV5-4	NA	NA	TRBJ2-1	TGTGCCAGCAGCTTGGCGGGGGCGGGCTCCTACAATGAGCAGTTCTTC	CASSLAGAGSYNEQFF
TRBV28	NA	once	TRBJ1-2	TGTGCCAGCAGTTTTCGAGGCGCCTATGGCTACACCTTC	CASSFRGAYGYTF
TRBV6-4	NA	NA	TRBJ1-6	TGTGCCAGCAGGGGGGACGGGGTCTCACCCCTCCACTTT	CASRGDGVSPLHF
TRBV28	NA	NA	TRBJ1-2	TGTGCCAGCAAGTTATCAGGGAGCGATGGCTACACCTTC	CASKLSGSDGYTF
TRBV28	NA	NA	TRBJ2-3	TGTGCCAGCACTGCCCCGCCTGCCACAGATACGCAGTATTTT	CASTAPPATDTQYF
TRBV12-5	NA	NA	TRBJ1-4	TGTGCTAGTGGTTTTTTTTTGTTTAGAGGGCGGGATGAAAAACTGTTTTTT	CASGFFLFRGRDEKLFF
TRBV6-2/TRBV6-3	NA	NA	TRBJ1-6	TGTGCCAGCAGTTACTCGAAGAGGGAACCCCTCCACTTT	CASSYSKREPLHF
TRBV5-4	TRBD1	NA	TRBJ2-2	TGTGCCAGCAGCCGCTCGGGACAGGCCGGGGGGGAGCTGTTTTTT	CASSRSGQAGGELFF
TRBV28	NA	few	TRBJ1-2	TGTGCCAGCAGTTTCGAGGGGACAATAGGGATCTATGGCTACACCTTC	CASSFEGTIGIYGYTF
TRBV7-6	NA	NA	TRBJ1-1	TGTGCCAGCAGCTTTCAGGGCAGCTCGAACACTGAAGCTTTCTTT	CASSFQGSSNTEAFF
TRBV5-3	NA	NA	TRBJ1-5	TGTGCCAGAAGCCAGTTAAATCAGCCCCAGCATTTT	CARSQLNQPQHF
TRBV7-2	TRBD2	once	TRBJ2-7	TGTGCCAGCAGCTCACGAGGGGCGGCTAGCGGGACCTACGAGCAGTACTTC	CASSSRGAASGTYEQYF
TRBV24-1	TRBD1	NA	TRBJ2-1	TGTGCCACCAGGGGGACAGGGCTTAATGAGCAGTTCTTC	CATRGTGLNEQFF
TRBV5-1	NA	NA	TRBJ2-5	TGCGCCAGCAGCTTACAAGAGACCCAGTACTTC	CASSLQETQYF
TRBV5-6	TRBD1	NA	TRBJ2-3	TGTGCCAGCAGCTTGGAAGGGACAGGGGTTAAAGATACGCAGTATTTT	CASSLEGTGVKDTQYF
TRBV28	NA	NA	TRBJ1-3	TGTGCCAGCAGTGCCGGGGGCACTGGAAACACCATATATTTT	CASSAGGTGNTIYF
TRBV19	TRBD1	NA	TRBJ1-3	TGTGCCAGTAGTACAACCGGGACAGGGGTTGGAAACACCATATATTTT	CASSTTGTGVGNTIYF
TRBV27	NA	NA	TRBJ2-3	TGTGCCAGCTCCCTCGGGATCCGCACAGATACGCAGTATTTT	CASSLGIRTDTQYF
TRBV19	NA	NA	TRBJ1-5	TGTGCCAGTAGTATAGGGCCTCGGAGGTATAGCAATCAGCCCCAGCATTTT	CASSIGPRRYSNQPQHF
TRBV10-3	TRBD1	once	TRBJ1-2	TGTGCCATCAGTACGACAGGGGGTAACTATGGCTACACCTTC	CAISTTGGNYGYTF
TRBV2	NA	NA	TRBJ1-2	TGTGCCAGCAGTGTCCTGGGGGCGCGAGGCTACACCTTC	CASSVLGARGYTF
TRBV20-1	NA	NA	TRBJ1-3	TGCAGTGCTAGTGACAGCAGCTCTGGAAACACCATATATTTT	CSASDSSSGNTIYF
TRBV19	NA	NA	TRBJ1-1	TGTGCCAGTAGGAAATCGGACGGGACCGGGACTGAAGCTTTCTTT	CASRKSDGTGTEAFF
TRBV5-1	NA	NA	TRBJ1-1	TGCGCCAGCAGCTTGCAGCCGGATCTGGGGAACACTGAAGCTTTCTTT	CASSLQPDLGNTEAFF
TRBV6-5	NA	NA	TRBJ2-7	TGTGCCACCCTGGGGAGAGGGACCGAGCAGTACTTC	CATLGRGTEQYF
TRBV6-2/TRBV6-3	NA	NA	TRBJ2-5	TGTGCCAGCAGTTACCTTCGCCCGGGCGAGACCCAGTACTTC	CASSYLRPGETQYF
TRBV5-1	TRBD2	NA	TRBJ2-3	TGCGCCAGCAGCTTGGCCCTAGCGGGCTCTAGCACAGATACGCAGTATTTT	CASSLALAGSSTDTQYF
TRBV7-2	NA	NA	TRBJ1-1	TGTGCCAGCAGCTTAATCGGCTCTGCGGCCAACACTGAAGCTTTCTTT	CASSLIGSAANTEAFF
TRBV27	NA	few	TRBJ2-7	TGTGCCAGCAGTCCGACTATCTGGTACGAGCAGTACTTC	CASSPTIWYEQYF
TRBV6-5	NA	NA	TRBJ2-1	TGTGCCAGCAGGTATCCCCTAGGGGGAGAGCAGTTCTTC	CASRYPLGGEQFF
TRBV10-1	TRBD2	NA	TRBJ2-1	TGCGCCAGCAGTGAAACCGTAGCGGGAAGCAATGAGCAGTTCTTC	CASSETVAGSNEQFF
TRBV11-2	NA	NA	TRBJ1-1	TGTGCCAGCAGTCGCGGGGGCACTGAAGCTTTCTTT	CASSRGGTEAFF
TRBV9	NA	NA	TRBJ2-3	TGTGCCAGCAGCGTACGGGCCGGGCTGACAGATACGCAGTATTTT	CASSVRAGLTDTQYF
TRBV7-9	NA	NA	TRBJ1-2	TGTGCCAGCAGCTCTCCCATAAGGGACACCTTC	CASSSPIRDTF
TRBV30	NA	once	TRBJ1-2	TGTGCCTGGAGTCCCAGGGGCAGGGATGGCTACACCTTC	CAWSPRGRDGYTF
TRBV27	NA	NA	TRBJ1-2	TGTGCCAGCAGTTTATTTCCGGGTACCGTCCAGGACTATGGCTACACCTTC	CASSLFPGTVQDYGYTF
TRBV27	NA	NA	TRBJ2-2	TGTGCCAGCAGTTTGTGGGCGGACACCGGGGAGCTGTTTTTT	CASSLWADTGELFF
TRBV4-3	NA	few	TRBJ2-2	TGCGCCAGCAGCGACCGACTGGACACCGGGGAGCTGTTTTTT	CASSDRLDTGELFF
TRBV15	NA	NA	TRBJ1-1	TGTGCCACCAGGAGTTTTACTGAAGCTTTCTTT	CATRSFTEAFF
TRBV7-8	NA	NA	TRBJ1-2	TGTGCCAGCAGCCGAGGAGTGAATACTATGGGCTACACCTTC	CASSRGVNTMGYTF
TRBV11-2	TRBD1	NA	TRBJ1-4	TGTGCCAGCAGCCCAGGGACAGGGGGCCACGAAAAACTGTTTTTT	CASSPGTGGHEKLFF